These 20 T cell receptor beta chains were sequenced from one sample in a study of metastatic and nonmetastatic thyroid tumors. Ahead of thyroid surgery, no patient had received treatment of any kind. TCRdb redid the clone calls on the PCR reads using MiXCR. Here the sample spans more than 40,000 clones, roughly 24% being singletons. Sample: tumor tissue. The receptors stem from a female donor with papillary thyroid cancer or a benign thyroid nodule (not recorded which). Some clones in this sample may be carry-over from other donors' samples.

This clone is labeled as medium-sized (0.01 to 0.1%). J is TRBJ2-7 and V is TRBV29-1; D may be TRBD2 (6 bases). The CDR3 runs 12 residues. Trimming took 6 bases from V and 1 from J, leaving 10 bases between them. CDR1 SQVTM and CDR2 ANQGSEA come from the germline V gene. The CDR3 loop reads CSVSGPSYEQYF. CDR3 sequence (DNA): TGCAGCGTCAGCGGGCCGTCCTACGAGCAGTACTTC.

Many counts were recorded for this clone. V usage is TRBV3-1 and J usage is TRBJ2-7; the match to TRBD2 covers 11 bases. The junction had 2 bases not matched to a gene; V was cut back by 8 bases and J by 2 bases. This CDR3 has 13 residues. The germline V gene encodes CDR1 LGHDT and CDR2 YNNKEL (reference sequence). CDR3 sequence: CASGSGGAYEQYF. CDR3 sequence (DNA): TGTGCCAGCGGTAGCGGGGGGGCCTACGAGCAGTACTTC.

This clone was observed at least ten times. The V call is TRBV5-6, the J call TRBJ1-2; D is undetermined. From germline, CDR1 is SGHDT and CDR2 YYEEEE. V lost 0 bases and J lost 5, with 23 bases in between. The CDR3 contains 18 residues. In nucleotides, the CDR3 is TGTGCCAGCAGCTTGGCGGGTGCCTTGTCCGGCTTAGGGTATGGCTACACCTTC. It specifies CASSLAGALSGLGYGYTF.

CDR3 coding DNA: TGTGCCAGCAGCCGCCAGACAGGAACCTACGAGCAGTACTTC. Translated, it gives CASSRQTGTYEQYF. This rearrangement joins TRBV6-1 to TRBJ2-7; D perhaps matches TRBD1 (6 bases). Deletions cut 6 bases from V and 2 bases from J, with 14 bases between. The CDR3 length is 14 residues. Germline V gives CDR1 MNHNS, CDR2 SASEGT.

This clone was counted between two and nine times. The chain uses TRBV15 and TRBJ2-1, with 9 bases that match TRBD2. The CDR3 is 17 residues long. The germline gives CDR1 LNHNV, CDR2 YYDKDF (reference sequence). V lost 0 bases, J lost 3 bases, and 6 bases stayed unmatched. The CDR3 is CATSRDLAGRFYNEQFF. The CDR3 nucleotides read TGTGCCACCAGCAGAGATCTAGCGGGGAGATTCTACAATGAGCAGTTCTTC.

This clone was observed many times. V gene TRBV28 combines with J gene TRBJ2-1; 9 nucleotides align to TRBD1. From germline, CDR1 is MDHEN and CDR2 SYDVKM. The CDR3 consists of 14 residues. Trimming took 2 bases from V and 10 from J; bases not matched to a gene: 6. The CDR3 protein is CASSLIQGAREQFF. CDR3 DNA: TGTGCCAGCAGTTTAATACAGGGGGCACGGGAGCAGTTCTTC. Drawing the rest from reference TRBV28 and TRBJ2-1, the complete variable domain is DVKVTQSSRYLVKRTGEKVFLECVQDMDHENMFWYRQDPGLGLRLIYFSYDVKMKEKGDIPEGYSVSREKKERFSLILESASTNQTSMYLCASSLIQGAREQFFGPGTRLTVL.

Note on this clone: Compared with germline, one end of the junction differs, possibly owing to a read error. The rearrangement joins TRBV6-1 to TRBJ2-3; TRBD1 matches at 9 bases. CDR3 length: 16 amino acids. Looked up from germline, CDR1 is MNHNS and CDR2 is SASEGT. CDR3 nucleotide sequence: TGTGCCAGCAGTGAAAACCCCGGGACAGGGTCAGATACTCAGTATTTT. Translated, it gives CASSENPGTGSDTQYF.

This rearrangement joins TRBV3-1 to TRBJ2-5; the D gene could be TRBD1 or TRBD2 (7 bases each). Germline CDR1 reads LGHDT; CDR2 reads YNNKEL (reference sequence). Trimming removed 1 base at V and 5 bases at J, with 11 bases between. The CDR3 loop spans 14 amino acids. CDR3 in DNA: TGTGCCAGCAGCCAAGGGGGAGGGGGCGAGACCCAGTACTTC. This encodes CASSQGGGGETQYF.

This clone has only one observation. The chain combines TRBV11-1 with TRBJ1-2; perhaps TRBD1 as D (6 bases). The CDR3 runs 19 residues. V shed 1 base and J shed 0 bases, with 21 bases lying between them. Germline loops: CDR1 SGHAT, CDR2 FQDESV (reference sequence). The CDR3 DNA sequence: TGTGCCAGCAGCTTAGATGGTGCGACAGGAGTCAACTCTAACTATGGCTACACCTTC. Its protein product is CASSLDGATGVNSNYGYTF.

This clone was seen repeatedly, ten times or more. This sequence joins TRBV7-9 and TRBJ1-5; unclear D gene. The CDR3 is 13 amino acids. V was cut by 5 bases and J by 4 bases, with 9 bases left in between. Germline lookup yields CDR1 SEHNR and CDR2 FQNEAQ (reference sequence). CDR3 region: CASSLNTNQPQHF. CDR3 coding DNA: TGTGCCAGCAGCCTTAACACGAATCAGCCCCAGCATTTT.

This clone is medium-sized (0.01 to 0.1%) by share. This CDR3 reads CASSLRWIQGWGQPQHF. CDR3 sequence (DNA): TGTGCCAGCAGTTTACGCTGGATACAGGGCTGGGGCCAGCCCCAGCATTTT. The J gene is TRBJ1-5, the V gene TRBV6-1, with D possibly being TRBD1 (6 bases). Trimming pared 5 bases from V and 7 bases from J, leaving 24 bases between. Germline V gene sequence: CDR1 MNHNS, CDR2 SASEGT. The CDR3 totals 17 residues.

In its sample, this clone was seen many times. In nucleotides, the CDR3 is TGTGCCACCAGACAAGTCATGAACACTGAAGCTTTCTTT. Its protein is CATRQVMNTEAFF. This chain connects TRBV6-1 to TRBJ1-1, with D unresolved. The CDR3 sequence is 13 residues long. Germline V gene lookup returns CDR1 MNHNS and CDR2 SASEGT. The ends were cut back, 10 bases at V and 0 bases at J, with 12 bases in the middle.

This clone has more than one count but fewer than ten. The rearrangement uses TRBV6-1 and TRBJ1-2; 9 nucleotides line up with TRBD1. The CDR3 spans 14 residues. Germline assignment: CDR1 MNHNS and CDR2 SASEGT. The V and J ends lost 6 bases and 2 bases, in that order; junction bases with no gene match: 4. DNA for the CDR3: TGTGCCAGCAGGGGACAGGGCAGCAACTATGGCTACACCTTC. Translating gives CASRGQGSNYGYTF.

V and J are TRBV7-2 and TRBJ1-5; D remains ambiguous. Germline CDR1 is SGHTA and CDR2 is FQGNSA. V lost 4 bases and J lost 4, with 8 bases in between. This CDR3 has 13 amino acids. The CDR3 sequence is CASSSSPNQPQHF. The CDR3 region has the DNA TGTGCCAGCAGCTCCTCCCCAAATCAGCCCCAGCATTTT.

A few counts support this clone. In nucleotides, the CDR3 is TGTGCCAGCAGTGAAACGGGGTGGTCGGAGACCCAGTACTTC. Its protein product is CASSETGWSETQYF. The genes are TRBV6-1 and TRBJ2-5; a weak D match, TRBD2 (5 bases). The CDR3 covers 14 residues. Germline V gene lookup returns CDR1 MNHNS and CDR2 SASEGT. V was trimmed by 2 bases and J by 5 bases, leaving 12 bases between them.

This clone was seen a handful of times. The genes are TRBV29-1 and TRBJ2-1; 8 nucleotides align to TRBD2. The germline gives CDR1 SQVTM, CDR2 ANQGSEA. V shed 1 base and J 9 bases; nucleotides not matched to a gene: 11. The CDR3 contains 15 residues. As DNA, the CDR3 is TGCAGCGTTGAAGCCTCTTTATCGGGAGGGCCTGAGCAGTTCTTC. It translates to CSVEASLSGGPEQFF.

The J gene is TRBJ2-7, the V gene TRBV5-6; 7 nucleotides align to TRBD2. The CDR3 consists of 15 residues. Losses at the gene ends were 4 bases for V and 6 bases for J; bases not matched to a gene: 13. The V gene's germline CDR1 is SGHDT and CDR2 YYEEEE. The CDR3 DNA follows: TGTGCCAGCAGCCTCCCCGGGACTAAGGGCGGCGAGCAGTACTTC. Its translation: CASSLPGTKGGEQYF.

The sample holds many counts of this clone. The J gene is TRBJ1-4, the V gene TRBV6-1; D is uncertain. V lost 6 bases and J lost 7, with 12 bases in between. The germline gives CDR1 MNHNS, CDR2 SASEGT. The CDR3 spans 13 residues. CDR3 sequence: CASSTPGSEKLFF. CDR3 nucleotides: TGTGCCAGCAGCACCCCGGGGAGTGAAAAACTGTTTTTT.

This clone was counted between two and nine times. This chain joins TRBV12-3 or TRBV12-4 and TRBJ1-1, with a possible D match to TRBD1 (6 bases). Trimming pared 5 bases from V and 6 bases from J, leaving 13 bases between. This CDR3 contains 13 residues. DNA of the CDR3: TGTGCCAGCAGTATTCAGGGGAGTCCTGAAGCTTTCTTT. Translating it yields CASSIQGSPEAFF.

This clone was seen repeatedly, ten times or more. The chain carries TRBV12-3 or TRBV12-4 and TRBJ1-1; TRBD1 might be the D (6 bases). The ends were cut back, 5 bases at V and 1 base at J, with 14 bases in the middle. This CDR3 contains 15 residues. CDR3 sequence (DNA): TGTGCCAGCAGTAGGGGGTACGGGGGGAACACTGAAGCTTTCTTT. Protein: CASSRGYGGNTEAFF.